A single sample gave rise to the 12 T cell receptor beta chains below, sequenced in a study of blood T cell repertoires in COVID-19. Assay: immunoSEQ multiplex PCR; the TCRdb copy retains only in-frame clones and omits some. The data contain about 220,000 clones, approximately 80% of them seen just once; the ten biggest clones take up about 3.2%. Material: PBMCs or T cells enriched from blood (not recorded which). These receptors all stem from a woman aged 60-70 years who had recovered from COVID-19.

The chain recombines TRBV29-1 with TRBJ1-2; D possibly corresponds to TRBD1 (6 bases). The germline CDR1 and CDR2 sequences are SQVTM and ANQGSEA. There are 11 residues in the CDR3. V lost 1 base and J lost 7, with 7 bases in between. CDR3: CSVEGGGGYTF. CDR3 DNA: TGCAGCGTTGAAGGAGGGGGTGGCTACACCTTC.

J is TRBJ1-3 and V is TRBV11-2; D is unresolved. The germline V gene encodes CDR1 SGHAT and CDR2 FQNNGV. The CDR3 totals 13 residues. Trimming took 4 bases from V and 4 from J, leaving 8 bases between them. The CDR3 DNA is TGTGCCAGCAGCTCAAACAGAGGAAACACCATATATTTT. It is translated as CASSSNRGNTIYF.

J is TRBJ1-1 and V is TRBV11-2; D is possibly TRBD1 (6 bases). The germline CDR1 and CDR2 sequences are SGHAT and FQNNGV. Trimming cost V 5 bases and J 2 bases, with 9 bases left between them. The CDR3 totals 13 residues. The CDR3 reads CASSKDRNTEAFF. CDR3 bases: TGTGCCAGCAGCAAGGACAGAAACACTGAAGCTTTCTTT.

The chain combines TRBV11-2 with TRBJ1-2; 9 nucleotides match TRBD1. J gave up 3 bases and V 8 bases, and 10 bases lay outside the gene matches. The CDR3 contains 15 residues. Germline CDR1 is SGHAT and CDR2 is FQNNGV. The CDR3 DNA reads TGTGCCAGCGTCCGGGGGACAGGGTATGACTATGGCTACACCTTC. It translates to CASVRGTGYDYGYTF.

The V and J genes are TRBV2 and TRBJ2-1; the match to TRBD2 covers 7 bases. The CDR3 runs 15 residues. V dropped 4 bases and J dropped 8; count of bases not matched to a gene: 11. CDR1 and CDR2 from the germline V gene are SNHLY and FYNNEI. The DNA for the CDR3 is TGTGCCAGCAGTGGCACGGGGGGTACACGGGATGAGCAGTTCTTC. This gives the protein CASSGTGGTRDEQFF.

This sequence joins TRBV7-9 and TRBJ2-2, with TRBD1 matching 7 bases. V shed 0 bases, J shed 7 bases, and the junction held 8 bases outside the gene matches. This CDR3 comprises 16 residues. Germline values: CDR1 SEHNR, CDR2 FQNEAQ (reference sequence). The CDR3 here is CASSLALGQKVGELFF. DNA of the CDR3: TGTGCCAGCAGCTTAGCCCTGGGACAGAAGGTCGGGGAGCTGTTTTTT.

The rearrangement uses TRBV15 and TRBJ2-1, with 9 bases lining up with TRBD2. V trimming: 0 bases; J trimming: 5 bases; junction bases outside the gene matches: 5. The CDR3 runs 16 residues. Germline V gives CDR1 LNHNV, CDR2 YYDKDF (reference sequence). The chain's CDR3 is CATSRDLASGDNEQFF. The CDR3, as DNA: TGTGCCACCAGCAGAGATCTGGCTAGCGGGGACAATGAGCAGTTCTTC.

The chain links TRBV5-5 to TRBJ1-1, with 9 bases identical to TRBD1. Germline V gene lookup returns CDR1 SGHKS and CDR2 YYEKEE (reference sequence). The V segment lost 3 bases and the J segment 6 bases; nucleotides outside the gene matches: 9. The CDR3 is 15 amino acids. The CDR3 here is CASSWYRGPGAEAFF. The CDR3 nucleotides are TGTGCCAGCAGCTGGTACAGGGGGCCGGGTGCTGAAGCTTTCTTT.

The chain joins TRBV5-1 to TRBJ1-2, with a possible D match to TRBD1 (5 bases). This CDR3 is built from 14 residues. CDR1 and CDR2 (germline): SGHRS, YFSETQ. V was shortened by 0 bases and J by 4 bases, with 10 bases between the two germline ends. The CDR3 spells CASSLDTGSYGYTF. Written as DNA, the CDR3 is TGCGCCAGCAGCTTGGACACAGGCTCCTATGGCTACACCTTC.

This clone was counted between two and nine times. This sequence joins TRBV5-4 and TRBJ1-2; 11 bases match TRBD1. Looked up from germline, CDR1 is SGHNT and CDR2 is YYREEE (reference sequence). V was clipped by 4 bases and J by 2 bases; unmatched bases: 7. This CDR3 comprises 16 residues. This chain's CDR3 is CASSQDRGPLNYGYTF. DNA of the CDR3: TGTGCCAGCAGCCAGGACAGGGGGCCCCTAAACTATGGCTACACCTTC.

The genes are TRBV25-1 and TRBJ1-1, with no clear D. The CDR3 consists of 13 residues. CDR1 is MGHDK and CDR2 is SYGVNS in the germline V gene. V was cut by 6 bases and J by 5 bases, with 13 bases left in between. The CDR3 spells CASRSGVLTEAFF. The CDR3 DNA reads TGTGCCAGCAGGTCGGGTGTGTTGACTGAAGCTTTCTTT.

The chain links TRBV19 to TRBJ2-2; 9 bases fit TRBD1. V trimming: 1 base; J trimming: 6 bases; junction bases outside the gene matches: 3. Germline-derived CDR1 and CDR2 are LNHDA and SQIVND (reference sequence). The CDR3 extends over 15 amino acids. This CDR3 is CASSIGDRDPGELFF. The CDR3 region has the DNA TGTGCCAGTAGTATAGGGGACAGGGACCCCGGGGAGCTGTTTTTT.